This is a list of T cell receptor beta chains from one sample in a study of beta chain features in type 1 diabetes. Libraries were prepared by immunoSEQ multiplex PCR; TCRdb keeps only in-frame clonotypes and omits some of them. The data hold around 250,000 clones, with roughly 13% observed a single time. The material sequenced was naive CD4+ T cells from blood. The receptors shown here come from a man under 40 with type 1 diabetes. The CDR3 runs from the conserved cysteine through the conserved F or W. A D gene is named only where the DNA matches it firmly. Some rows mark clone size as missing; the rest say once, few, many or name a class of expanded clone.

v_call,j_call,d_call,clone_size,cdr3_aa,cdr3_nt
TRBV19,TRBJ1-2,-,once,CASQQSTNYGYTF,TGTGCCAGCCAACAGAGCACTAACTATGGCTACACCTTC
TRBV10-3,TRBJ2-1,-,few,CAISAGRGDEQFF,TGTGCCATCAGTGCAGGCAGGGGCGATGAGCAGTTCTTC
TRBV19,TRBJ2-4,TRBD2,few,CASSWVSGVMAKNIQYF,TGTGCCAGTAGCTGGGTCAGCGGGGTTATGGCCAAAAACATTCAGTACTTC
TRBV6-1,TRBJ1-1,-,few,CAISDSGVNTEAFF,TGTGCCATCTCGGACAGCGGGGTGAACACTGAAGCTTTCTTT
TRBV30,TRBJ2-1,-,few,CAWSPARLSSYNEQFF,TGTGCCTGGAGCCCCGCCAGGCTTTCTTCCTACAATGAGCAGTTCTTC
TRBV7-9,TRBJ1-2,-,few,CASSQQSYGYTF,TGTGCCAGCAGCCAACAAAGCTATGGCTACACCTTC
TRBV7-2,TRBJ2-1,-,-,CASSPLANEQFF,TGTGCCAGCAGCCCTCTAGCCAATGAGCAGTTCTTC
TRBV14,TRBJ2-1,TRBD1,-,CASSRDRGHEQFF,TGTGCCAGCAGCCGGGACAGGGGGCATGAGCAGTTCTTC
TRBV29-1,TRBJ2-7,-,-,CSVGQSSYEQYF,TGCAGCGTAGGACAGAGCTCCTACGAGCAGTACTTC
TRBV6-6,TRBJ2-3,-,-,CASQIGGSDTQYF,TGTGCCAGCCAAATCGGGGGTTCAGATACGCAGTATTTT
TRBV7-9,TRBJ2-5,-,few,CASSLGSLETQYF,TGTGCCAGCAGCTTAGGTTCTCTGGAGACCCAGTACTTC